This T cell receptor (beta chain) came from a study of identical twins. One entry per CDR3 protein, called by TCRdb with MiXCR from the 5' RACE reads. The sample has approximately 220,000 distinct CDR3 sequences, roughly 7.5% seen once. This clonotype appeared many times. This CDR3 is built from 15 residues. V dropped 5 bases and J dropped 5; count of bases not matched to a gene: 7. These sequences were also reported in another study, on yellow fever vaccine responses in identical twins.

The chain has TRBV12-3 or TRBV12-4 and TRBJ1-4, with TRBD1 matching 8 bases. Sequenced sample: CD8+ T cells sorted from blood. The TCR sequence derives from a woman between 18 and 30 years old in good health. CDR3 residues: CASSPIQGENEKLFF. CDR3 DNA: TGTGCCAGCAGTCCAATACAGGGGGAGAATGAAAAACTGTTTTTT.